The 6 T cell receptor beta chains presented below share a single source sample, sequenced in a study of T cells after somatic rescue of genetic block. Using immunoSEQ multiplex PCR, the repertoire was profiled, and TCRdb retains in-frame clones only, with some absent. The data hold roughly 120,000 clones, with about 90% observed a single time. Sequencing was done on a sample of peripheral blood mononuclear cells (PBMCs). These receptors originate from a woman younger than 30.

This chain links TRBV30 with TRBJ2-1, with D possibly matching TRBD2 (6 bases). Trimming removed 6 bases at V and 4 bases at J, with 13 bases between. The CDR3 consists of 13 residues. CDR1 and CDR2 (germline): GTSNPN, SVGIG (reference sequence). The CDR3 spells CACRISGYNEQFF. The DNA for the CDR3 is TGTGCCTGTCGGATTAGCGGATACAATGAGCAGTTCTTC.

The chain employs TRBV19 and TRBJ1-6; perhaps TRBD1 as D (6 bases). CDR3 length: 14 amino acids. Germline lookup yields CDR1 LNHDA and CDR2 SQIVND (reference sequence). V lost 6 bases and J lost 7, with 13 bases in between. The CDR3 sequence: CASSRGSLNSPLHF. CDR3 DNA: TGTGCCAGTAGCAGGGGCAGCCTAAATTCACCCCTCCACTTT.

The chain carries TRBV9 and TRBJ1-3; D may be TRBD1 (6 bases). This CDR3 is 14 amino acids long. V lost 5 bases, J lost 4 bases, and 13 bases lay in between. The germline V gene encodes CDR1 SGDLS and CDR2 YYNGEE. The CDR3 nucleotides read TGTGCCAGCAGGGGAGGGGGGCGCGGAAACACCATATATTTT. Translation gives CASRGGGRGNTIYF.

This clone was counted a single time. This chain links TRBV15 with TRBJ2-7; tentative D call: TRBD2 (7 bases). V lost 3 bases, J lost 6 bases, and 18 bases lay in between. The CDR3 covers 15 residues. Germline assignment: CDR1 LNHNV and CDR2 YYDKDF (reference sequence). CDR3 protein: CATSRGPGGHIEQYF. The CDR3 nucleotides are TGTGCCACCAGCAGGGGCCCCGGGGGGCATATCGAGCAGTACTTC.

The CDR3 here is CASSRHRGQYEQYF. The CDR3 coding sequence is TGTGCCAGCAGCCGGCACAGGGGGCAATACGAGCAGTACTTC. The rearrangement joins TRBV7-2 to TRBJ2-7; TRBD1 aligns across 9 bases. Germline-derived CDR1 and CDR2 are SGHTA and FQGNSA. V was pared by 5 bases and J by 4 bases, with 6 bases of the junction left unmatched. CDR3 length: 14 residues. Complete variable domain (other parts from reference TRBV7-2 and TRBJ2-7): GAGVSQSPSNKVTEKGKDVELRCDPISGHTALYWYRQSLGQGLEFLIYFQGNSAPDKSGLPSDRFSAERTGGSVSTLTIQRTQQEDSAVYLCASSRHRGQYEQYFGPGTRLTVT.

The V call is TRBV21-1, the J call TRBJ2-7; the D call TRBD1 from the table was never checked on the DNA. TRBV21-1 is a pseudogene segment. This CDR3 is built from 15 residues. The CDR3 protein is CASSKGTDRDDEQYF. The DNA for the CDR3 is TGTGCCAGCAGCAAAGGGACAGACAGGGATGACGAGCAGTACTTC.